What follows are 5 T cell receptor beta chains derived from one specimen sequenced in a study of metastatic and nonmetastatic thyroid tumors. TCRdb called clones again from the PCR reads with MiXCR. Of around 40,000 clones in the sample, approximately 18% were seen once. No patient had received any treatment before thyroid surgery. Material for sequencing was blood. Source of these receptors: a male donor with papillary thyroid cancer or a benign thyroid nodule (not recorded which). Some clones in this sample may be carry-over from other donors' samples.

This clone has just a few counts. Sequence at one end of the junction differs from germline and may be a read error. The chain carries TRBV6-1 and TRBJ2-2; D tentatively fits TRBD1 or TRBD2 (5 bases each). The CDR3 sequence is 16 residues long. Germline V gene data show CDR1 as MNHNS and CDR2 as SASEGT. The CDR3 nucleotides read TGTGCCAGCACTAATAGGGGCGGAACGAACACCGGGGATCTGTTTTTT. Translation: CASTNRGGTNTGDLFF.

This clone has at least ten counts. This chain joins TRBV5-4 and TRBJ2-3; D ambiguous. CDR3 length: 16 residues. Per the germline V gene, CDR1 is SGHNT and CDR2 is YYREEE (reference sequence). V was trimmed by 2 bases and J by 1 base, leaving 14 bases between them. The CDR3 nucleotides are TGTGCCAGCAGCTTAGGCCGAGCGCCCGGCACAGATACGCAGTATTTT. It encodes CASSLGRAPGTDTQYF.

The table lists this clone with many counts. The chain is built from TRBV7-6 and TRBJ2-5, with a weak D call TRBD2 (7 bases). The CDR3 is made up of 17 amino acids. Per germline, CDR1 SGHVS and CDR2 FNYEAQ. The V end was cut by 3 bases, the J end by 3 bases, with 20 bases between. CDR3 sequence: CASSFQAGQFTKETQYF. The CDR3 nucleotides read TGTGCCAGCAGCTTTCAAGCGGGACAATTTACGAAAGAGACCCAGTACTTC.

On this clone itself: Germline is not matched at one junction end, which may reflect a read error. V is TRBV19 and J is TRBJ2-1; 12 bases agree with TRBD2. There are 17 residues in the CDR3. Looked up from germline, CDR1 is LNHDA and CDR2 is SQIVND (reference sequence). Written as DNA, the CDR3 is TGTGCCAGTAGGACGTCCTATACTAGCGGGAGGCAGAGTGAGAAGTTCTTC. Amino acids: CASRTSYTSGRQSEKFF. Full variable domain (outside the CDR3, taken from reference TRBV19 and TRBJ2-1): DGGITQSPKYLFRKEGQNVTLSCEQNLNHDAMYWYRQDPGQGLRLIYYSQIVNDFQKGDIAEGYSVSREKKESFPLTVTSAQKNPTAFYLCASRTSYTSGRQSEKFFGPGTRLTVL.

This clone was picked up many times. DNA for the CDR3: TGTGCCAGTAGTGAGACAGACGCTAACTATGGCTACACCTTC. This codes for CASSETDANYGYTF. The V and J genes are TRBV19 and TRBJ1-2, with D tentatively TRBD1 (5 bases). Germline V CDR1 and CDR2: LNHDA, SQIVND (reference sequence). The V end lost 5 bases, the J end lost 0 bases, and 10 bases lay between the germline ends. There are 14 residues in the CDR3. The full variable domain, in which reference TRBV19 and TRBJ1-2 provide the parts outside the CDR3, is DGGITQSPKYLFRKEGQNVTLSCEQNLNHDAMYWYRQDPGQGLRLIYYSQIVNDFQKGDIAEGYSVSREKKESFPLTVTSAQKNPTAFYLCASSETDANYGYTFGSGTRLTVV.